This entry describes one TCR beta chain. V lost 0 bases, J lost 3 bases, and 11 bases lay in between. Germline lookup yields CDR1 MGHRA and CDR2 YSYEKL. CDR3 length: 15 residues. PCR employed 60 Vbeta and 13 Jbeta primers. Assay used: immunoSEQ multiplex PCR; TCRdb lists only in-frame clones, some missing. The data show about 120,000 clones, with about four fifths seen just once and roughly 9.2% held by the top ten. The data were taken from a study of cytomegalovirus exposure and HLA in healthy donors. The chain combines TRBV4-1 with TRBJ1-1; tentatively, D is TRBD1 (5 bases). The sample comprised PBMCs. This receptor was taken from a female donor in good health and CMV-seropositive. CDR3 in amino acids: CASSQDLWGDTEAFF. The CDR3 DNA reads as TGCGCCAGCAGCCAAGATTTATGGGGGGACACTGAAGCTTTCTTT.